Listed below are T cell receptor beta chains from one sample, sequenced in a study of esophageal squamous cell carcinoma under preoperative chemotherapy. In TCRdb, the PCR reads were re-called with MiXCR into one record per CDR3 protein. This sample has 13,000 or so distinct CDR3 sequences, with around half found just once. The sample was gathered from a patient given preoperative chemotherapy. The receptors stem from a human donor with esophageal squamous cell carcinoma. The donor label of this sample is uncertain. Each CDR3 is given with its conserved first and last residue. Each record gives: J gene, clone size, D gene, V gene, CDR3 protein, CDR3 DNA. D genes are given only for firm matches. Rows may omit the clone size; those that give it use once, few, many or a size class.

TRBJ2-1 | NA | TRBD2 | TRBV6-1 | CASSRTLAGGRQFF | TGTGCCAGTTCCAGGACCCTAGCGGGGGGTCGGCAGTTCTTC
TRBJ2-3 | NA | NA | TRBV6-1 | CAGHGGGESDTQYF | TGTGCGGGCCACGGGGGCGGGGAATCAGATACGCAGTATTTT
TRBJ2-1 | NA | NA | TRBV7-6 | CASSLAPREGRQFF | TGTGCCAGCAGCTTAGCCCCCAGGGAAGGAAGGCAGTTCTTC
TRBJ2-2 | once | TRBD2 | TRBV10-3 | CAISGSGRAGSTGELFF | TGTGCCATCAGCGGTAGCGGGAGGGCCGGGAGCACCGGGGAGCTGTTTTTT
TRBJ1-5 | NA | NA | TRBV7-8 | CASSSSSGNQPQHF | TGTGCCAGCAGCTCCTCGTCCGGGAATCAGCCCCAGCATTTT
TRBJ2-5 | NA | NA | TRBV10-2 | CATLSPEAGQETQYF | TGCGCCACCCTCAGTCCGGAGGCAGGGCAAGAGACCCAGTACTTC
TRBJ1-5 | NA | NA | TRBV27 | CASSPRYSNQPQHF | TGTGCCAGCAGTCCCCGATATAGCAATCAGCCCCAGCATTTT
TRBJ2-3 | NA | NA | TRBV27 | CASSSSSLEGGRRTDTQYF | TGTGCCAGCAGCAGCTCCTCCCTCGAGGGGGGGCGACGCACAGATACGCAGTACTTT
TRBJ2-1 | medium-sized | NA | TRBV6-1 | CATRDLTNEQFF | TGTGCCACCAGGGACTTAACCAATGAGCAGTTCTTC
TRBJ2-3 | NA | NA | TRBV12-3/TRBV12-4 | CASSKDRSSLGTQYF | TGTGCCAGCAGTAAAGACAGGTCCTCCCTAGGTACGCAGTATTTT
TRBJ2-3 | NA | NA | TRBV12-3/TRBV12-4 | CASSFGRVSAWWF | TGTGCCAGCAGCTTCGGACGGGTCTCGGCATGGTGGTTC
TRBJ2-5 | NA | TRBD2 | TRBV6-7 | CASSQGHGGGDQETQYF | TGTGCCAGCAGTCAGGGCCATGGGGGGGGAGACCAAGAGACCCAGTACTTC
TRBJ2-3 | few | TRBD1 | TRBV6-1 | CASRPDRVPQDTQYF | TGTGCCAGCAGGCCCGACAGGGTTCCCCAAGATACGCAGTATTTT
TRBJ2-2 | NA | TRBD1 | TRBV7-2 | CASSLVAGGNTGELFF | TGTGCCAGCAGCTTAGTGGCAGGGGGGAACACCGGGGAGCTGTTTTTT
TRBJ2-1 | NA | NA | TRBV6-1 | CASSVEDRGYDAQFF | TGTGCCAGCAGTGTAGAGGATAGGGGCTACGATGCGCAGTTCTTC
TRBJ2-1 | NA | TRBD2 | TRBV11-3 | CASSRGLASYNEQFF | TGTGCCAGCAGCCGGGGACTAGCATCTTACAATGAGCAGTTCTTC
TRBJ2-5 | many | NA | TRBV7-8 | CASSLSTGAQETQYF | TGTGCCAGCAGCTTATCGACGGGGGCCCAAGAGACCCAGTACTTC
TRBJ1-2 | NA | NA | TRBV6-1 | CASSDLDAGLSGYTF | TGTGCCAGCAGTGATTTGGACGCGGGGTTGAGTGGCTACACCTTC
TRBJ2-7 | few | TRBD2 | TRBV7-2 | CASSLVSLAGSSYEQYF | TGTGCCAGCAGCTTAGTCTCTCTAGCGGGAAGCTCCTACGAGCAGTACTTC
TRBJ2-2 | NA | TRBD1 | TRBV6-1 | CASSRQGAYTGTLFF | TGTGCCAGCAGCAGACAGGGTGCGTACACCGGTACGCTGTTTTTT
TRBJ2-5 | NA | TRBD2 | TRBV3-1 | CASSATSGGGHNEQYF | TGTGCCAGCAGCGCTACTAGCGGGGGGGGACACAATGAGCAGTACTTC
TRBJ2-5 | many | NA | TRBV7-6 | CASANAKETQYF | TGTGCCAGCGCCAACGCGAAGGAGACCCAGTACTTC
TRBJ2-5 | few | TRBD2 | TRBV12-5 | CASGLNSGRETQYF | TGTGCTAGTGGTTTGAATAGCGGGAGGGAGACCCAGTACTTC
TRBJ2-1 | NA | NA | TRBV6-5 | CASSYSGRQLYNEQFF | TGTGCCAGCAGTTACTCAGGGCGCCAGCTGTACAATGAGCAGTTCTTC
TRBJ2-7 | NA | NA | TRBV6-1 | CASSPRQGLYEQYF | TGTGCCAGCAGCCCCCGCCAGGGTCTCTACGAGCAGTACTTC
TRBJ2-1 | NA | NA | TRBV11-2 | CASMLQVNYNEQFF | TGTGCCAGCATGCTTCAGGTAAACTACAATGAGCAGTTTTTT
TRBJ2-3 | NA | TRBD2 | TRBV6-1 | CTGGEREMMDTQYF | TGTACCGGAGGGGAGCGGGAGATGATGGATACGCAGTATTTT
TRBJ2-3 | few | TRBD2 | TRBV12-3/TRBV12-4 | CASSILAIPSDTQYF | TGTGCCAGCAGTATACTAGCGATCCCCTCGGATACGCAGTATTTT
TRBJ1-6 | NA | NA | TRBV27 | CASSPIYNSPLHF | TGTGCCAGCAGTCCCATTTATAATTCACCCCTCCACTTT
TRBJ2-3 | few | NA | TRBV10-3 | CAGHGGGGPETQYF | TGTGCGGGCCACGGGGGCGGGGGCCCAGAGACGCAGTATTTT
TRBJ2-1 | NA | TRBD2 | TRBV7-9 | CASRSGLAGEEQFF | TGTGCCAGCAGGTCGGGACTAGCGGGAGAAGAGCAGTTCTTC
TRBJ2-1 | few | TRBD1 | TRBV6-5 | CASSYGGQAFSEQFF | TGTGCCAGCAGTTACGGCGGACAGGCCTTCAGTGAGCAGTTCTTC
TRBJ2-3 | medium-sized | NA | TRBV7-7 | CASSRGVSGTDTQYF | TGTGCTAGCAGCCGCGGTGTTAGCGGCACAGATACGCAGTATTTT
TRBJ2-1 | NA | TRBD2 | TRBV10-2 | CASSESGRGGFYEQFF | TGCGCCAGCAGTGAGTCAGGGCGGGGGGGCTTCTATGAGCAGTTCTTC
TRBJ2-7 | large | TRBD2 | TRBV27 | CASSLSRLAGVSYEQYF | TGTGCCAGCAGTTTATCACGGCTAGCGGGAGTTTCCTACGAGCAGTACTTC
TRBJ1-1 | once | NA | TRBV11-3 | CASSLGVMNTEAFF | TGTGCCAGCAGCTTAGGGGTTATGAACACTGAAGCTTTCTTT
TRBJ2-5 | few | TRBD2 | TRBV5-1 | CASSSASGSETQYF | TGCGCCAGCAGCTCCGCTAGCGGGAGCGAGACCCAGTACTTC
TRBJ2-3 | NA | NA | TRBV27 | CASSQGGQVGKDTQYF | TGTGCCAGCAGTCAGGGTGGCCAGGTGGGCAAAGATACGCAGTACTTT
TRBJ2-1 | medium-sized | TRBD2 | TRBV10-3 | CAISEPLAGLYNEQFF | TGTGCCATCAGTGAGCCACTAGCGGGACTATACAATGAGCAGTTCTTC
TRBJ2-4 | NA | NA | TRBV10-3 | CGTEGGCAKDTQYF | TGTGGCACGGAGGGGGGGTGTGCCAAAGATACTCAGTACTTT
TRBJ2-1 | NA | TRBD2 | TRBV3-1 | CASSRTPERDYQFF | TGTGCCAGCAGCCGCACTCCTGAGAGGGACTATCAGTTCTTC
TRBJ2-3 | few | NA | TRBV7-2 | CASSPDYTSTDTQYF | TGTGCCAGCAGCCCTGACTACACTAGCACAGATACGCAGTATTTT
TRBJ2-1 | NA | TRBD2 | TRBV6-1 | CASKLLAGVGVGNSEQFF | TGTGCCAGCAAGCTTCTAGCGGGAGTCGGCGTTGGGAATAGTGAGCAGTTCTTC
TRBJ2-1 | NA | NA | TRBV7-2 | CASSLDGSLDEQFF | TGTGCCAGCAGCTTAGATGGGAGTCTAGATGAGCAGTTCTTC
TRBJ2-1 | NA | TRBD2 | TRBV6-1 | CASSERPGLEGEQFF | TGTGCCAGCAGTGAGAGGCCGGGACTAGAAGGTGAGCAGTTCTTC